The entry below describes one T cell receptor (beta chain). The antigen is unknown. A universal primer site arose from template switching, and cDNA bore unique molecular identifiers. From the 5' RACE reads, TCRdb called clonotypes with MiXCR, one entry per CDR3 protein. The data show 450,000 or so distinct CDR3 sequences, approximately 14% seen once. The record originates from a study of identical twins. The CDR3 sequence is 15 residues long. V dropped 1 base and J dropped 8; count of bases not matched to a gene: 12. Germline V lookup: CDR1 SGDLS, CDR2 YYNGEE. In every case, the donor was a healthy Caucasian. Study findings and constraints: Analyses based on zero insertions could be partly confounded by invariant MAIT and iNKT cells.

These data were likewise used in another study, on yellow fever vaccine responses in identical twins. This second report adds: After vaccination, twins' T cell response reportedly seemed partly convergent, partly personalized.

This chain connects TRBV9 to TRBJ2-7, with 7 bases aligning to TRBD1. The clonotype comes from a young woman in good health. Sequences were obtained from CD4+ T cells sorted from blood. This CDR3 is CASSVNPFLTGKQYF. The CDR3 DNA sequence: TGTGCCAGCAGCGTAAATCCCTTTCTGACAGGGAAGCAGTACTTC.